The clone carrying this T cell receptor (beta chain) was observed a single time. The antigen remains unidentified. This sample also contains other DNA sequences that code for the same CDR3. The CDR3 has 15 amino acids. Germline V CDR1 and CDR2: SEHNR, FQNEAQ (reference sequence). The trim removed 5 bases at V and 6 bases at J, leaving 7 bases unmatched. This sample was taken from a study of graft-versus-host responses after intestinal transplantation. Data came from immunoSEQ multiplex PCR; TCRdb stores just in-frame clones and leaves some out. The sample includes around 77,000 clones, approximately 94% of them seen just once. Study-wide results and caveats: Allografts of patients with graft-donor T cell macrochimerism showed high graft-versus-host to host-versus-graft clone ratios.

The source of this sequence is a human donor who received an intestinal transplant. The source material was unstimulated CD8+ T cells sorted from spleen or lymph node cells, sampled before intestinal transplant. V gene TRBV7-9 combines with J gene TRBJ2-2, with 9 bases aligning to TRBD1. The CDR3 spells CASSTGQGWSGELFF. In DNA form, the CDR3 reads TGTGCCAGCAGCACTGGACAGGGGTGGTCCGGGGAGCTGTTTTTT. The whole variable domain, filled in from reference TRBV7-9 and TRBJ2-2, reads DTGVSQNPRHKITKRGQNVTFRCDPISEHNRLYWYRQTLGQGPEFLTYFQNEAQLEKSRLLSDRFSAERPKGSFSTLEIQRTEQGDSAMYLCASSTGQGWSGELFFGEGSRLTVL.